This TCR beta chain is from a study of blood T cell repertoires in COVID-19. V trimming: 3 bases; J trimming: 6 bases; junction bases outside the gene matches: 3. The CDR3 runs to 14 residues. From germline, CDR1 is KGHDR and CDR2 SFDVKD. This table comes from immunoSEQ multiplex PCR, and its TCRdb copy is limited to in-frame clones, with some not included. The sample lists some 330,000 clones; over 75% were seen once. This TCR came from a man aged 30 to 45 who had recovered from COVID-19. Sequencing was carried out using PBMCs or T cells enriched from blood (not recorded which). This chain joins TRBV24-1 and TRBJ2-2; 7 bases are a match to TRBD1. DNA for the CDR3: TGTGCCACCAGTGATCACAGGGGCCCCGGGGAGCTGTTTTTT. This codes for CATSDHRGPGELFF.